The sample holds a few counts of the clone carrying this TCR beta chain. Its antigen is not identified. This sample is part of a study of T cells after yellow fever vaccination. Overall study results and limits: Re-detected after boosting: most primary clones, about 95% of CD4 and roughly 88% of CD8.

This CDR3 has 15 residues. Germline loops: CDR1 ENHRY, CDR2 SYGVKD. After removal of 4 bases from V and 5 bases from J, the junction contained 5 bases not matched to a gene. Synthesis of TCR cDNA relied on 5'RACE template switching, which attached a universal primer site and UMIs. One entry per CDR3 protein, called by TCRdb with MiXCR from the 5' RACE reads. The repertoire includes some 560,000 distinct CDR3 sequences, approximately 21% of them detected once, and 13% to 15% sits in the top ten. The clonotype was recovered from a young man who received the YFV17D yellow fever vaccine. The V gene is TRBV10-3, the J gene TRBJ2-5; 12 nucleotides match TRBD1. The specimen was PBMCs, collected 15 days after the yellow fever booster vaccination. CDR3 sequence (DNA): TGTGCCATCAGTGGCGGGACAGGGGGCTGGGAGACCCAGTACTTC. Amino acids: CAISGGTGGWETQYF.